Presented here are 21 T cell receptor beta chains from one specimen sequenced in a study of shared T cell receptors in the human thymus. Generated by immunoSEQ multiplex PCR, the TCRdb table keeps only in-frame clones and is missing some. The sample includes hundreds of thousands of clones, 80% to 90% of them seen just once. The data were also submitted as part of a second study, on human thymus T cells.

Sequenced material: thymocytes. These receptors came from a boy under three years old with a congenital heart defect.

V gene TRBV14 combines with J gene TRBJ1-3; no definite D call. Trimming took off 1 base at V and 8 bases at J, with 15 bases between the two ends. CDR3 size: 15 residues. Germline CDR1 is SGHDN and CDR2 is FVKESK. CDR3 DNA sequence: TGTGCCAGCAGCCAAGCCTTAGGGAGCGGTGACACCATATATTTT. Encoded protein: CASSQALGSGDTIYF.

The chain employs TRBV29-1 and TRBJ2-5, with a possible D match to TRBD2 (5 bases). The V gene lost 0 bases and the J gene lost 3 bases, with 17 bases spanning the gap. Germline CDR1 reads SQVTM; CDR2 reads ANQGSEA. The CDR3 consists of 16 residues. This chain's CDR3 is CSVEELKAGGEETQYF. CDR3 in DNA: TGCAGCGTTGAAGAACTCAAGGCGGGTGGGGAAGAGACCCAGTACTTC.

The rearrangement links TRBV27 to TRBJ2-6; weak D call: TRBD2 (7 bases). The ends were cut back, 7 bases at V and 1 base at J, with 20 bases in the middle. The CDR3 extends over 18 amino acids. CDR1 is MNHEY, CDR2 SMNVEV, per germline (reference sequence). As DNA, the CDR3 is TGTGCCAGCATGGTTCTCCGGGGGGCGGCATCTGGGGCCAACGTCCTGACTTTC. Its translation: CASMVLRGAASGANVLTF.

The chain joins TRBV27 to TRBJ2-4, with D uncertain. This CDR3 is 17 amino acids long. V lost 0 bases to trimming and J lost 0 bases, with 12 bases between them. Germline values: CDR1 MNHEY, CDR2 SMNVEV (reference sequence). CDR3 residues: CASSLSPILLAKNIQYF. CDR3 in DNA: TGTGCCAGCAGTTTATCCCCTATCCTCTTAGCCAAAAACATTCAGTACTTC.

The J gene is TRBJ1-2, the V gene TRBV23-1; TRBD1 might be the D (6 bases). TRBV23-1 is identified as an open reading frame with a role that is uncertain. V lost 0 bases and J lost 4, with 12 bases in between. This CDR3 is built from 15 residues. CDR3 loop: CASSQSSGAVYGYTF. The CDR3 nucleotides are TGCGCCAGCAGTCAATCTTCAGGGGCGGTCTATGGCTACACCTTC.

The J gene is TRBJ1-2, the V gene TRBV19; 8 bases match TRBD1. V shed 2 bases and J 4 bases; nucleotides not matched to a gene: 3. Looked up from germline, CDR1 is LNHDA and CDR2 is SQIVND (reference sequence). This CDR3 region has 14 residues. The CDR3: CASSIKGTGYGYTF. The DNA of the CDR3 is TGTGCCAGTAGTATAAAGGGGACAGGCTATGGCTACACCTTC.

The rearrangement links TRBV4-2 to TRBJ2-1, with a tentative D call TRBD2 (6 bases). CDR1 and CDR2 (germline): LGHNA, YNFKEQ. With 1 base removed from V and 5 bases from J, the gap between germline ends came to 18 bases. This CDR3 is built from 17 residues. This CDR3 reads CASSQGRRGPTNNEQFF. For the CDR3, the DNA is TGTGCCAGCAGCCAAGGTCGGAGGGGACCAACTAACAATGAGCAGTTCTTC.

V gene TRBV7-2 combines with J gene TRBJ2-5, with 9 positions matching TRBD2. The CDR3 loop spans 16 amino acids. Trimming removed 5 bases from V and 5 bases from J; junction bases left unmatched: 12. CDR1 and CDR2 (germline): SGHTA, FQGNSA. CDR3 nucleotide sequence: TGTGCCAGCAGCGCGACCGGGACTAGCCTTCTGGAGACCCAGTACTTC. Protein sequence: CASSATGTSLLETQYF.

This chain joins TRBV10-3 and TRBJ1-2; possible D gene TRBD1, 5 bases. Looked up from germline, CDR1 is ENHRY and CDR2 is SYGVKD. The CDR3 is made up of 11 amino acids. Trimming cost V 6 bases and J 8 bases, with 10 bases left between them. The CDR3 is CAIRRQCGYTF. The DNA of the CDR3 is TGTGCCATCAGAAGACAGTGCGGCTACACCTTC.

V usage is TRBV7-8 and J usage is TRBJ1-5, with a possible D match to TRBD1 (5 bases). V was shortened by 2 bases and J by 6 bases, with 14 bases between the two germline ends. Germline V lookup: CDR1 SGHVS, CDR2 FQNEAQ. The CDR3 is 15 amino acids. Written as DNA, the CDR3 is TGTGCCAGCAGCTTATCTGGGGCCACCGGTCAGCCCCAGCATTTT. This gives the protein CASSLSGATGQPQHF. Filled out from reference TRBV7-8 and TRBJ1-5, the complete variable domain reads GAGVSQSPRYKVAKRGQDVALRCDPISGHVSLFWYQQALGQGPEFLTYFQNEAQLDKSGLPSDRFFAERPEGSVSTLKIQRTQQEDSAVYLCASSLSGATGQPQHFGDGTRLSIL.

This clone has only one observation. The chain employs TRBV28 and TRBJ1-2; no reliable D call. Germline V lookup: CDR1 MDHEN, CDR2 SYDVKM. V was trimmed by 6 bases and J by 2 bases, leaving 13 bases between them. The CDR3 length is 14 residues. Here the CDR3 DNA reads TGTGCCAGCAGCAGGCGTCTCAGAAACTATGGCTACACCTTC. Its translation: CASSRRLRNYGYTF.

This clone showed up just once. The chain links TRBV28 to TRBJ1-4; no clear D. V was cut by 4 bases and J by 7 bases, with 19 bases left in between. CDR3 length equals 16 residues. Germline CDR1 and CDR2: MDHEN and SYDVKM. The CDR3 nucleotides are TGTGCCAGCAGTTCGACCGGGTTTGAGTATAGTGAAAAACTGTTTTTT. Its translation: CASSSTGFEYSEKLFF.

The chain is built from TRBV7-9 and TRBJ2-1; D perhaps matches TRBD2 (6 bases). Deletions cut 5 bases from V and 0 bases from J, with 17 bases between. The germline CDR1 and CDR2 sequences are SEHNR and FQNEAQ (reference sequence). This CDR3 contains 17 residues. The CDR3 region has the DNA TGTGCCAGCAGCCCACAAGCTAGCGCCAGCTCCTACAATGAGCAGTTCTTC. Amino acid sequence: CASSPQASASSYNEQFF.

The CDR3 DNA reads as TGTGCCAGCAGTTACCCGGGGGGCGCGGGTGAGACCCAGTACTTC. This codes for CASSYPGGAGETQYF. The chain joins TRBV6-6 to TRBJ2-5, with D possibly being TRBD2 (7 bases). The length of the CDR3 is 15 residues. V lost 2 bases and J 5 bases, leaving 15 bases between the germline ends. Germline CDR1 MNHNY, CDR2 SVGAGI (reference sequence).

This chain uses TRBV19 with TRBJ1-1, with 8 bases matching TRBD1. The junction had 11 bases not matched to a gene; V was cut back by 8 bases and J by 0 bases. The CDR3 has 16 amino acids. Germline V gene data show CDR1 as LNHDA and CDR2 as SQIVND (reference sequence). The CDR3 is CASRETGVGMNTEAFF. As DNA, the CDR3 is TGTGCCAGTCGTGAGACAGGGGTGGGGATGAACACTGAAGCTTTCTTT. Supplemented by reference TRBV19 and TRBJ1-1, the full variable domain reads DGGITQSPKYLFRKEGQNVTLSCEQNLNHDAMYWYRQDPGQGLRLIYYSQIVNDFQKGDIAEGYSVSREKKESFPLTVTSAQKNPTAFYLCASRETGVGMNTEAFFGQGTRLTVV.

The chain is built from TRBV29-1 and TRBJ2-3; 8 bases fit TRBD1. Per the germline V gene, CDR1 is SQVTM and CDR2 is ANQGSEA. The junction had 9 bases not matched to a gene; V was cut back by 8 bases and J by 5 bases. The CDR3 sequence is 13 residues long. CDR3: CSIGLTGVDTQYF. As DNA, the CDR3 is TGCAGCATCGGACTGACAGGGGTAGATACGCAGTATTTT.

This clone was observed once. V gene TRBV28 combines with J gene TRBJ1-2; TRBD1 is a possible D gene (6 bases). The CDR3 sequence is 15 residues long. Per germline, CDR1 MDHEN and CDR2 SYDVKM. Trimming removed 5 bases from V and 4 bases from J, with 17 bases in between. Here the CDR3 reads CASSHRTVSLYGYTF. The CDR3 DNA sequence: TGTGCCAGCAGTCACCGGACAGTATCCCTCTATGGCTACACCTTC.

The chain carries TRBV5-1 and TRBJ1-1, with D possibly being TRBD1 (5 bases). The CDR3 is 13 amino acids. Between the trimmed V and J ends, which lost 4 bases and 1 base, there was a span of 8 bases. Germline V gives CDR1 SGHRS, CDR2 YFSETQ. The CDR3 DNA is TGCGCCAGCAGCCCAGGACAGAACACTGAAGCTTTCTTT. Protein product: CASSPGQNTEAFF. The full variable domain, rest sourced from reference TRBV5-1 and TRBJ1-1, is KAGVTQTPRYLIKTRGQQVTLSCSPISGHRSVSWYQQTPGQGLQFLFEYFSETQRNKGNFPGRFSGRQFSNSRSEMNVSTLELGDSALYLCASSPGQNTEAFFGQGTRLTVV.

The J gene is TRBJ2-5, the V gene TRBV5-1; D is possibly TRBD2 (6 bases). This CDR3 is 14 amino acids long. Germline V gene lookup returns CDR1 SGHRS and CDR2 YFSETQ. Trimming removed 1 base at V and 5 bases at J, with 12 bases between. The CDR3 DNA reads TGCGCCAGCAGCTTGCGGGACTTTCGGGAGACCCAGTACTTC. This codes for CASSLRDFRETQYF.

This rearrangement joins TRBV27 to TRBJ2-5; TRBD2 matches at 7 bases. Unmatched junction bases numbered 7, after V lost 6 bases and J lost 0 bases. Germline assignment: CDR1 MNHEY and CDR2 SMNVEV (reference sequence). The CDR3 spans 15 residues. This CDR3 is CASRSEAGYQETQYF. The CDR3 DNA reads TGTGCCAGCAGAAGTGAAGCGGGGTACCAAGAGACCCAGTACTTC.

V is TRBV30 and J is TRBJ1-1; 11 bases are shared with TRBD1. This CDR3 comprises 15 residues. Germline CDR1 is GTSNPN and CDR2 is SVGIG (reference sequence). Trimming took 4 bases from V and 2 from J; bases not matched to a gene: 6. CDR3 coding DNA: TGTGCCTGGACCCCGGGACAGGGGGTTAACACTGAAGCTTTCTTT. Translation: CAWTPGQGVNTEAFF.